The 32 T cell receptor beta chains presented below share a single source sample, sequenced in a study of shared clonotypes between healthy human individuals. The data were produced by immunoSEQ multiplex PCR, yet TCRdb's version contains in-frame clones alone and is incomplete. Here the sample spans about 1.5 million clones, around 98% being singletons. The sample consisted of naive CD4+ T cells sorted from blood. As to subset: CD45RA+ positively selected. Source of these receptors: a man aged 30 to 39 in good health.

The chain combines TRBV2 with TRBJ2-2, with a possible D match to TRBD1 (6 bases). Trimming removed 2 bases at V and 7 bases at J, with 17 bases between. Germline V gene data show CDR1 as SNHLY and CDR2 as FYNNEI. This CDR3 has 16 residues. CDR3: CASSELPRGGVGELFF. The CDR3 nucleotides are TGTGCCAGCAGTGAACTCCCCAGGGGTGGTGTCGGGGAGCTGTTTTTT.

The chain is built from TRBV6-1 and TRBJ2-7, with no clear D. This CDR3 comprises 15 residues. Trimming pared 4 bases from V and 0 bases from J, leaving 13 bases between. Germline CDR1 and CDR2: MNHNS and SASEGT. CDR3 amino acids: CASSGYYPNSYEQYF. The CDR3 DNA sequence: TGTGCCAGCAGTGGGTACTACCCCAACTCCTACGAGCAGTACTTC.

Turning to this clone: The sample holds other DNA sequences that translate to the same CDR3. The V call is TRBV7-9, the J call TRBJ1-1; D is ambiguous. Trimming left V 3 bases short and J 5 bases short, with 4 bases between. Germline V gene lookup returns CDR1 SEHNR and CDR2 FQNEAQ (reference sequence). The CDR3 has 11 residues. CDR3 residues: CASSFRTEAFF. The DNA for the CDR3 is TGTGCCAGCAGCTTCCGTACTGAAGCTTTCTTT.

A remark on this clone: The identical CDR3 is also encoded by other nucleotide sequences in the sample. J is TRBJ2-3 and V is TRBV18; the match to TRBD1 covers 9 bases. There are 14 residues in the CDR3. V lost 6 bases, J lost 3 bases, and 4 bases stayed unmatched. The germline gives CDR1 KGHSH, CDR2 LQKENI. CDR3 sequence (DNA): TGTGCCAGCTCGCTGGACAGGGGTACAGATACGCAGTATTTT. It specifies CASSLDRGTDTQYF.

The chain is built from TRBV5-4 and TRBJ1-4, with TRBD1 identical over 10 bases. Germline V gene lookup returns CDR1 SGHNT and CDR2 YYREEE (reference sequence). V lost 3 bases and J lost 10; bases outside the gene matches: 6. This CDR3 is 14 amino acids long. CDR3 bases: TGTGCCAGCAGCTCTACCGGGACAGGGGTAAAACTGTTTTTT. It yields the protein CASSSTGTGVKLFF. Supplemented by reference TRBV5-4 and TRBJ1-4, the full variable domain reads ETGVTQSPTHLIKTRGQQVTLRCSSQSGHNTVSWYQQALGQGPQFIFQYYREEENGRGNFPPRFSGLQFPNYSSELNVNALELDDSALYLCASSSTGTGVKLFFGSGTQLSVL.

The genes are TRBV5-1 and TRBJ2-5; maybe TRBD1 (7 bases). The CDR3 is made up of 17 amino acids. Deletions cut 0 bases from V and 5 bases from J, with 20 bases between. CDR1 is SGHRS and CDR2 is YFSETQ in the germline V gene. DNA of the CDR3: TGCGCCAGCAGCTTGGCGGGGGACAGAAATCCCCTGGAGACCCAGTACTTC. It specifies CASSLAGDRNPLETQYF.

This chain uses TRBV19 with TRBJ1-3, with D maybe TRBD1 (5 bases). Germline CDR1 reads LNHDA; CDR2 reads SQIVND (reference sequence). The length of the CDR3 is 16 residues. Trimming pared 5 bases from V and 2 bases from J, leaving 16 bases between. CDR3 nucleotides: TGTGCCAGTAGTGCCGGTCCAGGGACTACTGGAAACACCATATATTTT. It yields the protein CASSAGPGTTGNTIYF.

This sequence joins TRBV29-1 and TRBJ2-7; 9 bases fit TRBD1. J gave up 4 bases and V 7 bases, and 5 bases lay outside the gene matches. The CDR3 runs 12 residues. Per germline, CDR1 SQVTM and CDR2 ANQGSEA. Here the CDR3 reads CSGTGTGYEQYF. The CDR3 region has the DNA TGCAGCGGTACCGGGACAGGGTACGAGCAGTACTTC.

The rearrangement joins TRBV25-1 to TRBJ2-3, with D tentatively TRBD2 (5 bases). The CDR3 is 14 amino acids. Germline CDR1 reads MGHDK; CDR2 reads SYGVNS. V dropped 3 bases and J dropped 5 bases, with 12 bases sitting between them. The CDR3 region has the DNA TGTGCCAGCAGTGACGATCTAGCCGGAGATACGCAGTATTTT. Residues: CASSDDLAGDTQYF.

CDR3 amino acids: CASSLVAGGGELFF. In DNA form, the CDR3 reads TGTGCCAGCAGCTTGGTAGCGGGTGGTGGGGAGCTGTTTTTT. V is TRBV5-4 and J is TRBJ2-2, with 7 bases matching TRBD2. V lost 0 bases, J lost 8 bases, and 4 bases stayed unmatched. Looked up from germline, CDR1 is SGHNT and CDR2 is YYREEE (reference sequence). This CDR3 is 14 amino acids long.

This chain uses TRBV29-1 with TRBJ2-7; weak D call: TRBD1 (5 bases). The CDR3 is 14 residues long. V was trimmed by 6 bases and J by 4 bases, leaving 19 bases between them. Germline CDR1 and CDR2: SQVTM and ANQGSEA. This CDR3 is CSVAVRGGKYEQYF. The CDR3 DNA follows: TGCAGCGTCGCCGTAAGGGGCGGAAAATACGAGCAGTACTTC.

This clone was observed once. The chain carries TRBV11-2 and TRBJ2-1; D uncertain. The CDR3 contains 16 residues. In germline, CDR1 is SGHAT, CDR2 FQNNGV. Trimming left V 1 base short and J 5 bases short, with 15 bases between. Here the CDR3 DNA reads TGTGCCAGCAGCTTAGTTTCCAGCGTCTCAAACAATGAGCAGTTCTTC. This gives the protein CASSLVSSVSNNEQFF.

This sequence joins TRBV7-2 and TRBJ2-7, with TRBD2 identical over 9 bases. From germline, CDR1 is SGHTA and CDR2 FQGNSA. This CDR3 region has 14 residues. V was clipped by 5 bases and J by 4 bases; unmatched bases: 6. The CDR3 bases are TGTGCCAGCAGCCCGGCGGGGGGGCGTTACGAGCAGTACTTC. Protein sequence: CASSPAGGRYEQYF. The variable domain in full, with the rest retrieved from reference TRBV7-2 and TRBJ2-7, is GAGVSQSPSNKVTEKGKDVELRCDPISGHTALYWYRQSLGQGLEFLIYFQGNSAPDKSGLPSDRFSAERTGGSVSTLTIQRTQQEDSAVYLCASSPAGGRYEQYFGPGTRLTVT.

The chain couples TRBV9 to TRBJ2-5; D may be TRBD2 (6 bases). The CDR3 totals 15 residues. Germline lookup yields CDR1 SGDLS and CDR2 YYNGEE. V lost 4 bases, J lost 5 bases, and 18 bases lay in between. CDR3 loop: CASSLTSYTSETQYF. Here the CDR3 DNA reads TGTGCCAGCAGCCTCACTAGCTATACCTCGGAGACCCAGTACTTC.

The chain joins TRBV5-1 to TRBJ2-6; TRBD1 might be the D (5 bases). Trimming removed 0 bases at V and 2 bases at J, with 6 bases between. The CDR3 loop spans 15 amino acids. Per germline, CDR1 SGHRS and CDR2 YFSETQ. The CDR3 is CASSLARAGANVLTF. The CDR3 DNA sequence: TGCGCCAGCAGCTTGGCCAGGGCTGGGGCCAACGTCCTGACTTTC.

This chain joins TRBV30 and TRBJ1-1, with unresolved D. Trimming removed 1 base from V and 2 bases from J, with 14 bases in between. Germline-derived CDR1 and CDR2 are GTSNPN and SVGIG (reference sequence). CDR3 size: 15 residues. CDR3 protein: CAWSDPPGRNTEAFF. In DNA form, the CDR3 reads TGTGCCTGGAGTGACCCCCCGGGCAGAAACACTGAAGCTTTCTTT.

This chain links TRBV5-1 with TRBJ2-5; D might be TRBD1 (6 bases). V was cut by 4 bases and J by 0 bases, with 13 bases left in between. Germline CDR1 and CDR2: SGHRS and YFSETQ. The CDR3 sequence is 15 residues long. CDR3 amino acids: CASSTGTPYQETQYF. The CDR3 DNA sequence: TGCGCCAGCAGCACGGGGACACCTTACCAAGAGACCCAGTACTTC.

The CDR3 DNA follows: TGTGCCAGCAGTACAGCTCGCGGGGAGCTGTTTTTT. Its protein product is CASSTARGELFF. The chain uses TRBV28 and TRBJ2-2; D gene unclear. Trimming removed 5 bases from V and 7 bases from J, with 8 bases in between. Germline V gives CDR1 MDHEN, CDR2 SYDVKM. This CDR3 has 12 amino acids.

This chain connects TRBV19 to TRBJ2-3, with TRBD2 matching over 10 bases. V was clipped by 5 bases and J by 2 bases; unmatched bases: 7. This CDR3 is built from 16 residues. Germline CDR1 and CDR2: LNHDA and SQIVND (reference sequence). In nucleotides, the CDR3 is TGTGCCAGTAGTCCTGGACTAGCGGCAGTCACAGATACGCAGTATTTT. Translation: CASSPGLAAVTDTQYF.

Concerning this clone itself: This CDR3 is also generated by other DNA sequences in the sample. This chain links TRBV5-1 with TRBJ2-1; 10 nucleotides agree with TRBD2. The CDR3 length is 14 residues. V trimming: 0 bases; J trimming: 6 bases; junction bases outside the gene matches: 0. The germline CDR1 and CDR2 sequences are SGHRS and YFSETQ. CDR3 protein: CASSLGLAGNEQFF. CDR3 sequence (DNA): TGCGCCAGCAGCTTGGGACTAGCGGGCAATGAGCAGTTCTTC.

Comments on this clone: The identical CDR3 is also encoded by other nucleotide sequences in the sample. V and J are TRBV7-9 and TRBJ2-7; 7 bases match TRBD1. Germline assignment: CDR1 SEHNR and CDR2 FQNEAQ (reference sequence). This CDR3 contains 13 residues. The J segment lost 2 bases and the V segment lost 4 bases, leaving 2 bases of the junction unmatched. CDR3 DNA sequence: TGTGCCAGCAGCTCGACAGGGCCCTACGAGCAGTACTTC. This translates into CASSSTGPYEQYF.

V usage is TRBV29-1 and J usage is TRBJ2-1; D is undetermined. Germline CDR1 and CDR2: SQVTM and ANQGSEA. V was trimmed by 6 bases and J by 0 bases, leaving 9 bases between them. The CDR3 consists of 13 residues. CDR3 protein: CSVYISSYNEQFF. The CDR3 region has the DNA TGCAGCGTGTACATTAGCTCCTACAATGAGCAGTTCTTC.

The chain is built from TRBV5-4 and TRBJ2-3; 8 positions match TRBD2. This CDR3 has 20 amino acids. Germline V gives CDR1 SGHNT, CDR2 YYREEE (reference sequence). J was trimmed by 2 bases and V by 1 base; bases with no gene match: 18. Here the CDR3 DNA reads TGTGCCAGCAGCTTGCACGAAATCATACTAGCGGAAACCTTCACAGATACGCAGTATTTT. This encodes CASSLHEIILAETFTDTQYF.

This rearrangement joins TRBV7-2 to TRBJ2-7, with D possibly TRBD2 on 6 matching bases. CDR1 is SGHTA and CDR2 is FQGNSA in the germline V gene. The CDR3 is made up of 15 amino acids. Trimming left V 1 base short and J 0 bases short, with 10 bases between. CDR3 nucleotide sequence: TGTGCCAGCAGCTTAGTCCCGGACTACTCCTACGAGCAGTACTTC. Protein product: CASSLVPDYSYEQYF.

The gene calls are TRBV11-2 and TRBJ2-7, with D perhaps assigned TRBD1 or TRBD2 (5 bases each). Germline CDR1 and CDR2: SGHAT and FQNNGV. The V gene lost 2 bases and the J gene lost 6 bases, with 17 bases spanning the gap. This CDR3 is built from 15 residues. This chain's CDR3 is CASSLNRGPPSEQYF. CDR3 sequence (DNA): TGTGCCAGCAGCTTAAACCGGGGACCCCCTTCCGAGCAGTACTTC.

J is TRBJ2-2 and V is TRBV5-4; a possible D gene is TRBD2 (6 bases). Germline V gene data show CDR1 as SGHNT and CDR2 as YYREEE (reference sequence). The CDR3 covers 15 residues. V lost 0 bases and J lost 8, with 14 bases in between. CDR3 sequence reads: CASSLANGGVGELFF. CDR3 coding DNA: TGTGCCAGCAGCTTGGCCAACGGAGGGGTTGGGGAGCTGTTTTTT.

This clone was recorded only once. V usage is TRBV5-6 and J usage is TRBJ1-5, with TRBD1 matching over 7 bases. This CDR3 contains 19 residues. The V and J ends lost 1 base and 7 bases, in that order; junction bases with no gene match: 20. Germline CDR1 SGHDT, CDR2 YYEEEE. This CDR3 is CASSLWVLHRTGTEQPQHF. In DNA form, the CDR3 reads TGTGCCAGCAGCTTGTGGGTGCTCCACAGGACAGGAACCGAACAGCCCCAGCATTTT.

This chain connects TRBV18 to TRBJ2-5; D may match TRBD1 or TRBD2 (5 bases each). The CDR3 runs to 14 residues. Trimming pared 5 bases from V and 0 bases from J, leaving 10 bases between. Germline CDR1 and CDR2: KGHSH and LQKENI. The CDR3 DNA follows: TGTGCCAGCTCAATGGGACCGAACCAAGAGACCCAGTACTTC. Translating it yields CASSMGPNQETQYF.

J is TRBJ2-7 and V is TRBV6-1; TRBD2 is a possible D gene (5 bases). The CDR3 loop spans 14 amino acids. With 8 bases removed from V and 7 bases from J, the gap between germline ends came to 21 bases. Germline-derived CDR1 and CDR2 are MNHNS and SASEGT. The CDR3 is CASSSYGLRDEQYF. For the CDR3, the DNA is TGTGCCAGCTCTAGCTACGGCCTGAGGGATGAGCAGTACTTC.

Details on this clone: The sample holds other DNA sequences that translate to the same CDR3. The rearrangement links TRBV18 to TRBJ2-5; either TRBD1 or TRBD2 may supply D (5 bases each). Between the trimmed V and J ends, which lost 3 bases and 5 bases, there was a span of 10 bases. CDR3 size: 13 residues. Germline V gene sequence: CDR1 KGHSH, CDR2 LQKENI. The CDR3 coding sequence is TGTGCCAGCTCACCGGGGGTCGGGGAGACCCAGTACTTC. Protein sequence: CASSPGVGETQYF.

This chain joins TRBV4-2 and TRBJ2-1, with a possible D match to TRBD2 (5 bases). The V gene lost 1 base and the J gene lost 3 bases, with 13 bases spanning the gap. This CDR3 spans 16 amino acids. CDR1 and CDR2 (germline): LGHNA, YNFKEQ. In nucleotides, the CDR3 is TGTGCCAGCAGCCAAGGGTGGCGGGTGAACTACAATGAGCAGTTCTTC. It codes for CASSQGWRVNYNEQFF.

This chain connects TRBV6-4 to TRBJ2-1, with no clear D. Trimming removed 5 bases at V and 0 bases at J, with 11 bases between. Germline V gene sequence: CDR1 MRHNA, CDR2 SNTAGT. The CDR3 extends over 15 amino acids. The CDR3 region is CASSSVASSYNEQFF. The CDR3 nucleotides read TGTGCCAGCAGTTCAGTTGCGAGCTCCTACAATGAGCAGTTCTTC.